This TCR beta chain was identified during a study of T cell repertoires in cytomegalovirus infection. TCRdb analysed the reads with MiXCR anew, one entry per CDR3 protein. The sample records 270,000 or so distinct CDR3 sequences, 15% to 20% being singletons. This clonotype was observed at least ten times. This CDR3 comprises 15 residues. Looked up from germline, CDR1 is SGHTA and CDR2 is FQGNSA. The V segment lost 5 bases and the J segment 7 bases; nucleotides outside the gene matches: 9. The sequencing input was CD8+ T cells from PBMCs. The TCR originated in a human donor in good health (CMV status not recorded). Some clones in this sample may be carry-over from other donors' samples. The genes are TRBV7-2 and TRBJ2-7; TRBD2 agrees at 12 bases. In DNA form, the CDR3 reads TGTGCCAGCAGCCCAGTGACTAGCGGGGGTTATGAGCAGTACTTC. It encodes CASSPVTSGGYEQYF. Drawing the rest from reference TRBV7-2 and TRBJ2-7, the complete variable domain is GAGVSQSPSNKVTEKGKDVELRCDPISGHTALYWYRQSLGQGLEFLIYFQGNSAPDKSGLPSDRFSAERTGGSVSTLTIQRTQQEDSAVYLCASSPVTSGGYEQYFGPGTRLTVT.